These 16 T cell receptor beta chains came from one sample sequenced in a study of CD8+ T cells in alopecia areata. Markers including CD4, CD8alpha, NKG2D and NKG2ACE guided sorting of pooled cutaneous lymph node cells. Sequencing used cDNA as its template, made by extracting RNA and reverse transcribing it. Sequencing was performed with immunoSEQ multiplex PCR; in TCRdb, only in-frame clones are kept and a portion is missing. Observed are 200,000 to 300,000 clones, no singletons, with the top ten taking around 1.2%. Sequenced: CD4+ T cells sorted from a lymph node. These receptors were taken from a C3H/HeJ mouse with alopecia areata. For this mouse line, the MHC haplotype is H2-k.

With regard to this clone: Gene names follow the mouse nomenclature. Read sequence stops 4 residues before the CDR3 end, and the germline J gene provides the missing end. The genes are TRBV13-1 and TRBJ1-2, with a weak D call TRBD1 (5 bases). Trimming removed 0 bases from V and 0 bases from J, with 9 bases in between. Germline V gene data show CDR1 as NSHNY and CDR2 as SYGAGN. The CDR3 length is 15 residues. The CDR3 DNA, read in part, is TGTGCCAGCAGTGATGTGTGGGGGGCAAACTCC. Translation gives CASSDVWGANS. In full, the CDR3 is CASSDVWGANSDYTF.

About this clone: Gene names denote mouse genes. The read stops 4 residues short of the end of the CDR3; the missing end is completed from the germline J gene. The chain is built from TRBV19 and TRBJ2-3; 11 bases agree with TRBD2. The V segment lost 6 bases and the J segment 0 bases; nucleotides outside the gene matches: 6. Germline V lookup: CDR1 FNHDT, CDR2 SITEND (reference sequence). The CDR3 sequence is 16 residues long. The CDR3 DNA, read in part, is TGTGCCAGCATTAGGACTGGGGGGTCTAGTGCAGAA. As protein: CASIRTGGSSAE. The full CDR3 protein reads CASIRTGGSSAETLYF.

This clone was seen more than once but under ten times. Here the gene names and germline are mouse. The read is 4 residues too short to cover the CDR3 end, so that end is filled in from the germline J gene. The chain couples TRBV13-2 to TRBJ2-1; the match to TRBD1 covers 12 bases. The CDR3 covers 16 residues. Germline CDR1 NNHNN, CDR2 SYGAGS (reference sequence). The CDR3: CASGDEGQGAGAEQFF. Incomplete CDR3 DNA: TGTGCCAGCGGTGATGAGGGACAGGGGGCGGGGGCT.

To note about this clone: It is unclear where the CDR3 begins or ends on the DNA, so no DNA is shown, and the CDR3 is as TCRdb lists it. The genes are named according to mouse. The chain joins TRBV23 to TRBJ2-5; the D call of TRBD2 is as the table states it, not checked on the DNA. A total of 16 residues make up the CDR3, ends included. CDR1 and CDR2 from the germline V gene are KGHTA and FQNQQP. The CDR3: CAPAVKPTGGKDTQYF.

This clone has more than one count but fewer than ten. Gene names are mouse gene names. The read finishes 4 residues shy of the CDR3 end, and the germline J gene is used to complete it. The chain joins TRBV19 to TRBJ2-3; 8 nucleotides agree with TRBD2. The CDR3 totals 14 residues. Germline CDR1 reads FNHDT; CDR2 reads SITEND (reference sequence). V gave up 6 bases and J gave up 0 bases; unmatched junction bases: 3. The covered CDR3 bases are TGTGCCAGCAACTGGGGGCCTAGTGCAGAA. Translating it yields CASNWGPSAE. The whole CDR3 protein reads CASNWGPSAETLYF.

This clone was detected only a few times. All gene names here are mouse names. The CDR3 extends 4 residues past the end of the read, so its final part is completed from the germline J gene. The chain is built from TRBV19 and TRBJ2-3; TRBD2 might be the D (5 bases). This CDR3 comprises 15 residues. The V and J ends lost 0 bases and 0 bases respectively, with 8 bases between them. CDR1 FNHDT and CDR2 SITEND come from the germline V gene (reference sequence). CDR3 amino acids: CASSIGTPSAETLYF. CDR3 DNA (partial): TGTGCCAGCAGTATAGGGACTCCTAGTGCAGAA.

This clone was seen more than once but under ten times. The genes are named according to mouse. The CDR3 end lies 4 residues beyond the end of the read and is filled in from the germline J gene. This chain uses TRBV19 with TRBJ1-1, with TRBD1 as a possible D gene (5 bases). This CDR3 is built from 14 residues. V lost 0 bases to trimming and J lost 1 base, with 7 bases between them. In germline, CDR1 is FNHDT, CDR2 SITEND (reference sequence). Incomplete CDR3 DNA: TGTGCCAGCAGTATAGCCAGGGCGAACACA. This sequence encodes CASSIARANT. The full CDR3 protein reads CASSIARANTEVFF.

In this sample, this clone turned up a few times. Genes and germline are mouse. Read data end 4 residues before the CDR3 end; the end is taken from the germline J gene. The chain employs TRBV31 and TRBJ1-1; D may be TRBD1 (5 bases). Germline V lookup: CDR1 GKSSPN, CDR2 SITVG. This CDR3 region has 12 residues. This CDR3 is CAWSLVGAEVFF. The part of the CDR3 DNA that was read is TGTGCCTGGAGTCTAGTGGGGGCA.

This clone was counted between two and nine times. Genes and germline come from the mouse. The missing CDR3 end, 4 residues past where the read stops, is filled in from the germline J gene. The gene calls are TRBV1 and TRBJ1-1; 9 bases match TRBD1. CDR1 and CDR2 (germline): NSQYPW, LRSPGD (reference sequence). V lost 4 bases to trimming and J lost 0 bases; unmatched junction nucleotides: 9. CDR3 size: 17 residues. CDR3 DNA (partial): TGCACCTGCAGTGGCGTAACAGGGGGCGGTCCAAACACA. Its protein product is CTCSGVTGGGPNT. The CDR3 in full is CTCSGVTGGGPNTEVFF.

In the case of this clone: Gene names are the mouse ones. CDR3 DNA (partial): TGTGCCTGGAGTCTACCGGCAGGGCCTAATTCGCCC. Protein: CAWSLPAGPNSP. The whole CDR3 region reads CAWSLPAGPNSPLYF. The chain links TRBV31 to TRBJ1-6, with D perhaps TRBD1 (5 bases). The CDR3 goes on 3 residues after the read ends, and that part is filled in from the germline J gene. TRBJ1-6 qualifies as an ORF whose function is uncertain. The V end was cut by 0 bases, the J end by 6 bases, with 12 bases between. From germline, CDR1 is GKSSPN and CDR2 SITVG. The CDR3 contains 15 residues.

On this clone itself: The genes and germline here are from mouse. Read sequence stops 4 residues before the CDR3 end, and the germline J gene provides the missing end. V is TRBV31 and J is TRBJ2-1; 10 bases match TRBD1. Germline lookup yields CDR1 GKSSPN and CDR2 SITVG. The CDR3 length is 13 residues. V lost 1 base to trimming and J lost 6 bases; unmatched junction nucleotides: 0. The CDR3 loop is CAWSRQGAAEQFF. Incomplete CDR3 DNA: TGTGCCTGGAGTCGACAGGGGGCTGCT.

On this clone itself: Mouse germline and gene names are used. The read halts 4 residues ahead of the CDR3 end, with the missing end drawn from the germline J gene. This rearrangement joins TRBV5 to TRBJ1-2; the D is unclear. V was cut by 0 bases and J by 0 bases, with 8 bases left in between. Germline CDR1 LGHNA, CDR2 YNLKQL (reference sequence). The CDR3 is 15 amino acids. CDR3 bases read: TGTGCCAGCAGCCAAGAGTCAGGATCAAACTCC. Residues: CASSQESGSNS. The whole CDR3 sequence is CASSQESGSNSDYTF.

Concerning this clone itself: Mouse gene names apply. From the germline J gene comes the end of the CDR3, since the read stops 4 residues before it. V and J are TRBV1 and TRBJ2-1; tentatively, D is TRBD1 (6 bases). V lost 4 bases to trimming and J lost 0 bases, with 10 bases between them. This CDR3 region has 15 residues. Germline V CDR1 and CDR2: NSQYPW, LRSPGD (reference sequence). The sequenced part of the CDR3 DNA is TGCACCTGCAGTGTCCGGGACAATAACTATGCT. This codes for CTCSVRDNNYA. The entire CDR3 reads CTCSVRDNNYAEQFF.

This clone came up many times. Gene names follow the mouse nomenclature. The CDR3 end lies 4 residues beyond the end of the read and is filled in from the germline J gene. The same CDR3 arises from other DNA sequences in this sample as well. This rearrangement joins TRBV5 to TRBJ2-1; 10 nucleotides match TRBD1. CDR1 and CDR2 from the germline V gene are LGHNA and YNLKQL (reference sequence). Germline trimming cut 3 bases from V and 1 base from J; bases unmatched to any gene: 0. The CDR3 has 15 residues. The CDR3 loop is CASSQDRGNYAEQFF. CDR3 DNA, as far as it was read: TGTGCCAGCAGCCAGGACAGGGGGAACTATGCT.

Only a few counts were recorded for this clone. This may be a read error: a much more frequent sequence differs by one nucleotide. The gene names given are mouse names. The CDR3 end is not reached by the read, which stops 4 residues before it; the germline J gene fills it in. Other DNA sequences in the same sample also yield this CDR3. This rearrangement joins TRBV13-1 to TRBJ2-7, with D possibly TRBD1 on 6 matching bases. The V gene's germline CDR1 is NSHNY and CDR2 SYGAGN. V gave up 5 bases and J gave up 0 bases, with 9 bases separating them. This CDR3 region has 13 residues. The sequenced part of the CDR3 DNA is TGTGCCAGCAGCGACAGGAGCTCCTAT. Protein product: CASSDRSSY. The entire CDR3 is CASSDRSSYEQYF.

This clone was counted between two and nine times. The gene symbols are mouse symbols. The CDR3 goes on 4 residues after the read ends, and that part is filled in from the germline J gene. The V and J genes are TRBV19 and TRBJ2-1; maybe TRBD1 (5 bases). The CDR3 consists of 13 residues. The V and J ends lost 4 bases and 4 bases respectively, with 9 bases between them. The germline V gene has CDR1 FNHDT and CDR2 SITEND (reference sequence). The CDR3 is CASSQGIYAEQFF. CDR3 DNA, as far as it was read: TGTGCCAGCAGTCAGGGAATTTATGCT.